One sample yielded the 32 T cell receptor beta chains listed below, sequenced in a study of T cells in Graves' hyperthyroidism and ophthalmopathy (dated by TCRdb to the late 2010s). Preparation of the library involved multiplex PCR. For sequencing, an Illumina HiSeq 2000 was employed. TCR beta CDR3 regions were amplified from RNA transcripts. The TCR CDR3 was subjected to a first round of RT-PCR using the HTBI primer set and the Qiagen OneStep RT-PCR kit. TCRdb trimmed the raw reads at Q25, called clones with MiXCR and kept productive beta chains. Under each unique CDR3 protein, matching rows form one entry showing the most common genes and DNA. The sample has some 550,000 distinct CDR3 sequences on record, more than 15% of them singletons. Around 3.5% of the sample comes from the top ten. The sequencing sample was made of blood. The receptors shown here come from a woman aged 40 to 49 with Graves' ophthalmopathy.

The chain links TRBV30 to TRBJ2-7; D remains unclear. Trimming stripped 5 bases from V and 2 bases from J, with 10 bases between. Germline assignment: CDR1 GTSNPN and CDR2 SVGIG (reference sequence). The CDR3 length is 12 residues. The CDR3 DNA is TGTGCCTGGGGCCTCGGGCCCTACGAGCAGTACTTC. Protein product: CAWGLGPYEQYF. The full variable domain, completed using reference TRBV30 and TRBJ2-7, is SQTIHQWPATLVQPVGSPLSLECTVEGTSNPNLYWYRQAAGRGLQLLFYSVGIGQISSEVPQNLSASRPQDRQFILSSKKLLLSDSGFYLCAWGLGPYEQYFGPGTRLTVT.

The table lists this clonotype with many counts. The CDR3 spells CSVEMWEMGADTQYF. The CDR3 coding sequence is TGCAGCGTTGAAATGTGGGAGATGGGGGCAGATACGCAGTATTTT. The chain employs TRBV29-1 and TRBJ2-3; D could derive from TRBD1 or TRBD2 (5 bases each). The V gene lost 2 bases and the J gene lost 4 bases, with 16 bases spanning the gap. Per the germline V gene, CDR1 is SQVTM and CDR2 is ANQGSEA. CDR3 length: 15 amino acids.

This clonotype has a handful of counts. V and J are TRBV7-2 and TRBJ2-1, with D perhaps TRBD1 (6 bases). V was trimmed by 3 bases and J by 11 bases, leaving 11 bases between them. In germline, CDR1 is SGHTA, CDR2 FQGNSA. The CDR3 is 12 residues long. CDR3 in DNA: TGTGCCAGCAGCTTCCAAGGGACAAAGCAGTTCTTC. Protein: CASSFQGTKQFF.

This clonotype was detected many times. J is TRBJ2-3 and V is TRBV20-1; a weak D match, TRBD2 (5 bases). CDR1 and CDR2 from the germline V gene are DFQATT and SNEGSKA (reference sequence). This CDR3 region has 16 residues. V was cut by 2 bases and J by 2 bases, with 17 bases left in between. The CDR3 loop reads CSARSYVRAVTDTQYF. DNA for the CDR3: TGCAGTGCTAGATCTTACGTGAGGGCCGTCACAGATACGCAGTATTTT.

Comment on this clonotype: The junction and the germline gene differ at one end; a read error may be behind it. The chain has TRBV5-1 and TRBJ2-7, with 10 positions matching TRBD1. Germline lookup yields CDR1 SGHRS and CDR2 YFSETQ. This CDR3 has 14 residues. DNA of the CDR3: TGCGCCAGCAGCTACGGGACAGGGGCCTACGAGCAGCACTTC. Translated, it gives CASSYGTGAYEQHF.

This clonotype was counted at least ten times. This chain joins TRBV7-2 and TRBJ2-5, with 14 bases that match TRBD2. Germline V lookup: CDR1 SGHTA, CDR2 FQGNSA. V lost 5 bases, J lost 4 bases, and 9 bases stayed unmatched. The CDR3 loop spans 17 amino acids. CDR3 protein: CASSLRTSGGIRETQYF. Written as DNA, the CDR3 is TGTGCCAGCAGCCTAAGGACTAGCGGGGGGATCAGAGAGACCCAGTACTTC.

The chain joins TRBV7-9 to TRBJ1-1, with 9 bases aligning to TRBD1. CDR1 is SEHNR and CDR2 is FQNEAQ in the germline V gene (reference sequence). With 5 bases clipped from V and 6 bases from J, the junction kept 4 bases outside the gene matches. This CDR3 has 13 residues. In DNA, the CDR3 is TGTGCCAGCAGCCAGGGACAGGGCCCTGAAGCTTTCTTT. This sequence encodes CASSQGQGPEAFF.

This clonotype showed up many times. Here the CDR3 reads CASSGQGGRAGLNTEAFF. CDR3 in DNA: TGTGCCAGCAGTGGTCAAGGGGGCAGGGCCGGGTTGAACACTGAAGCTTTCTTT. The V call is TRBV2, the J call TRBJ1-1; TRBD1 matches at 7 bases. V shed 4 bases, J shed 0 bases, and the junction held 14 bases outside the gene matches. Germline lookup yields CDR1 SNHLY and CDR2 FYNNEI. This CDR3 contains 18 residues.

This clonotype was seen ten or more times. V and J are TRBV5-1 and TRBJ1-1; no clear D. CDR3 length: 15 amino acids. Germline V CDR1 and CDR2: SGHRS, YFSETQ. V was clipped by 4 bases and J by 2 bases, with 15 bases between them. The CDR3 is CASSRLISRNTEAFF. The CDR3 DNA follows: TGCGCCAGCAGCCGGTTGATTTCTAGAAACACTGAAGCTTTCTTT.

Only a few counts were recorded for this clonotype. The gene calls are TRBV5-5 and TRBJ2-3; TRBD1 agrees at 9 bases. V gave up 4 bases and J gave up 10 bases; unmatched junction bases: 7. The CDR3 is 13 amino acids. Germline V CDR1 and CDR2: SGHKS, YYEKEE (reference sequence). The chain's CDR3 is CASSKGTGSAQYF. DNA of the CDR3: TGTGCCAGCAGCAAAGGGACAGGGTCGGCGCAGTATTTT.

J is TRBJ2-7 and V is TRBV27; D unresolved. The CDR3 has 13 residues. Trimming stripped 6 bases from V and 4 bases from J, with 13 bases between. CDR1 is MNHEY, CDR2 SMNVEV, per germline (reference sequence). The CDR3 nucleotides are TGTGCCAGCAGGACTGGGTCTAGATACGAGCAGTACTTC. Translated, it gives CASRTGSRYEQYF.

Concerning this clonotype: This clone may be a read error of a much larger clone one base away. The chain couples TRBV2 to TRBJ2-7; D perhaps matches TRBD1 (6 bases). The CDR3 consists of 11 residues. Germline CDR1 is SNHLY and CDR2 is FYNNEI. The CDR3 coding sequence is TGTGCCGGCAGGGGTCGAAGCGAGCAGTACTTC. Residues: CAGRGRSEQYF.

A note on this clonotype: A read error is likely, as this CDR3 ends without the conserved phenylalanine or tryptophan. The chain uses TRBV2 and TRBJ1-3; tentatively, D is TRBD1 (5 bases). Germline V lookup: CDR1 SNHLY, CDR2 FYNNEI. CDR3 length: 13 residues. Trimming cost V 9 bases and J 0 bases, with 9 bases left between them. The CDR3 sequence is CARRQSSGNTIYL. The CDR3 DNA sequence: TGTGCCAGGAGACAGAGCTCTGGAAACACCATATATCTT.

This clonotype was counted many times. The V gene is TRBV7-9, the J gene TRBJ2-3; the D gene is possibly TRBD1 (6 bases). Trimming took 4 bases from V and 3 from J, leaving 14 bases between them. Germline V gives CDR1 SEHNR, CDR2 FQNEAQ (reference sequence). This CDR3 contains 15 residues. The DNA of the CDR3 is TGTGCCAGCAGCTACGGACAGTGGGGGACAGATACGCAGTATTTT. Translated: CASSYGQWGTDTQYF. Full variable domain (remainder filled in from reference TRBV7-9 and TRBJ2-3): DTGVSQNPRHKITKRGQNVTFRCDPISEHNRLYWYRQTLGQGPEFLTYFQNEAQLEKSRLLSDRFSAERPKGSFSTLEIQRTEQGDSAMYLCASSYGQWGTDTQYFGPGTRLTVL.

This clonotype was seen repeatedly, ten times or more. The rearrangement joins TRBV20-1 to TRBJ2-7; TRBD2 is a possible D gene (6 bases). Trimming removed 2 bases from V and 7 bases from J, with 15 bases in between. Germline lookup yields CDR1 DFQATT and CDR2 SNEGSKA (reference sequence). This CDR3 has 13 amino acids. The CDR3 loop is CSARSPSGREQYF. The CDR3 coding sequence is TGCAGTGCTAGATCTCCGAGCGGGCGAGAGCAGTACTTC.

The V gene is TRBV12-3 or TRBV12-4, the J gene TRBJ2-4, with D maybe TRBD1 (5 bases). V was shortened by 5 bases and J by 1 base, with 12 bases between the two germline ends. The CDR3 has 15 amino acids. Written as DNA, the CDR3 is TGTGCCAGCAGTCCAGGGTGGCGTGCCAAAAACATTCAGTACTTC. Translation gives CASSPGWRAKNIQYF.

The genes are TRBV5-1 and TRBJ1-2, with D possibly matching TRBD1 (6 bases). The germline V gene has CDR1 SGHRS and CDR2 YFSETQ. With 2 bases removed from V and 2 bases from J, the gap between germline ends came to 16 bases. This CDR3 region has 16 residues. The CDR3 coding sequence is TGCGCCAGCAGCTTTGGAGGAACAGGGTCGAACTATGGCTACACCTTC. This translates into CASSFGGTGSNYGYTF.

This clonotype was seen many times. The rearrangement joins TRBV15 to TRBJ2-5; D uncertain. Trimming pared 1 base from V and 5 bases from J, leaving 8 bases between. Germline-derived CDR1 and CDR2 are LNHNV and YYDKDF (reference sequence). This CDR3 contains 13 residues. CDR3 region: CATSRGAGETQYF. DNA for the CDR3: TGTGCCACCAGCAGAGGGGCCGGGGAGACCCAGTACTTC.

This clonotype was seen many times. The V and J genes are TRBV20-1 and TRBJ2-6, with 15 bases lining up with TRBD2. V shed 5 bases and J 2 bases; nucleotides not matched to a gene: 10. This CDR3 is built from 19 residues. CDR1 and CDR2 (germline): DFQATT, SNEGSKA (reference sequence). CDR3: CSAPGLAGGKIAGANVLTF. The CDR3 DNA is TGCAGTGCTCCCGGACTAGCGGGAGGGAAAATAGCTGGGGCCAACGTCCTGACTTTC.

This rearrangement joins TRBV7-9 to TRBJ2-1; D not resolved. Trimming removed 1 base from V and 9 bases from J, with 7 bases in between. The CDR3 length is 12 residues. The V gene's germline CDR1 is SEHNR and CDR2 FQNEAQ (reference sequence). The CDR3 DNA follows: TGTGCCAGCAGCTTAGGACAAGTTGAGCAGTTCTTC. The encoded protein is CASSLGQVEQFF.

The chain has TRBV3-1 and TRBJ2-1; weak D call: TRBD1 (6 bases). V lost 2 bases, J lost 5 bases, and 13 bases lay in between. The CDR3 spans 15 residues. In germline, CDR1 is LGHDT, CDR2 YNNKEL (reference sequence). CDR3 residues: CASSQSGQPNNEQFF. The DNA for the CDR3 is TGTGCCAGCAGCCAATCAGGACAGCCCAACAATGAGCAGTTCTTC.

This clonotype showed up many times. V is TRBV11-2 and J is TRBJ2-3, with D hard to call. Germline CDR1 is SGHAT and CDR2 is FQNNGV. The CDR3 loop spans 12 amino acids. The V gene lost 9 bases and the J gene lost 6 bases, with 13 bases spanning the gap. The CDR3 reads CASSQLGDTQYF. The CDR3 bases are TGTGCCAGTAGCCAATTGGGCGATACGCAGTATTTT.

In its sample, this clonotype was seen many times. The chain joins TRBV5-1 to TRBJ2-3; TRBD2 is a possible D gene (5 bases). Germline lookup yields CDR1 SGHRS and CDR2 YFSETQ. The CDR3 length is 16 residues. V lost 0 bases, J lost 6 bases, and 17 bases lay in between. The CDR3 nucleotides are TGCGCCAGCAGCTTGGATTTAGCCGGGGTTGGCGATACGCAGTATTTT. Its protein product is CASSLDLAGVGDTQYF.

This clonotype was seen at least ten times. This chain links TRBV6-4 with TRBJ2-3, with D possibly matching TRBD2 (6 bases). The CDR3 length is 14 residues. Germline V lookup: CDR1 MRHNA, CDR2 SNTAGT. V shed 4 bases and J shed 0 bases, with 8 bases lying between them. CDR3 bases: TGTGCCAGCAGTGGGGGAGGTAGCACAGATACGCAGTATTTT. Protein product: CASSGGGSTDTQYF.

This clonotype has a handful of counts. The genes are TRBV5-1 and TRBJ2-3; 7 bases fit TRBD1. The CDR3 length is 17 residues. The V segment lost 5 bases and the J segment 0 bases; nucleotides outside the gene matches: 12. The germline CDR1 and CDR2 sequences are SGHRS and YFSETQ. The CDR3: CASRTLGGQRSTDTQYF. CDR3 bases: TGCGCCAGCAGGACACTTGGGGGACAGAGAAGCACAGATACGCAGTATTTT.

This clonotype was detected ten times or more. The chain's CDR3 is CASSRPFRGQRTDTQYF. The CDR3 DNA follows: TGTGCCAGCAGCCGCCCCTTCCGGGGTCAGCGCACAGATACGCAGTATTTT. The chain is built from TRBV6-1 and TRBJ2-3; possible D gene TRBD2, 5 bases. Trimming took 6 bases from V and 1 from J, leaving 20 bases between them. Germline-derived CDR1 and CDR2 are MNHNS and SASEGT. This CDR3 region has 17 residues.

This clonotype was picked up a small number of times. The J gene is TRBJ2-3, the V gene TRBV7-6, with D perhaps assigned TRBD1 or TRBD2 (6 bases each). Between the trimmed V and J ends, which lost 4 bases and 5 bases, there was a span of 16 bases. The CDR3 extends over 15 amino acids. Germline CDR1 reads SGHVS; CDR2 reads FNYEAQ. The CDR3 protein is CASSYGGTPIDTQYF. The CDR3 region has the DNA TGTGCCAGCAGCTATGGGGGGACACCTATAGATACGCAGTATTTT.

Only a few counts were recorded for this clonotype. The chain couples TRBV5-1 to TRBJ1-6, with TRBD1 as a possible D gene (6 bases). The V gene lost 4 bases and the J gene lost 7 bases, with 12 bases spanning the gap. This CDR3 contains 14 residues. Germline V gives CDR1 SGHRS, CDR2 YFSETQ. In DNA form, the CDR3 reads TGCGCCAGCAGCGCCCTACAGGGAAATTCACCCCTCCACTTT. It codes for CASSALQGNSPLHF.

At least ten counts were recorded for this clonotype. The chain couples TRBV11-1 to TRBJ2-3, with D perhaps matching TRBD2 (5 bases). Per germline, CDR1 SGHAT and CDR2 FQDESV (reference sequence). The ends were cut back, 4 bases at V and 4 bases at J, with 9 bases in the middle. The CDR3 is made up of 13 amino acids. This chain's CDR3 is CASSSGYADTQYF. DNA of the CDR3: TGTGCCAGCAGCTCGGGATATGCAGATACGCAGTATTTT.

This chain uses TRBV12-3 or TRBV12-4 with TRBJ2-2; 8 bases are a match to TRBD1. The CDR3 loop spans 15 amino acids. After removal of 6 bases from V and 2 bases from J, the junction contained 5 bases not matched to a gene. The CDR3 spells CASSGTGENTGELFF. In nucleotides, the CDR3 is TGTGCCAGCAGCGGGACAGGAGAAAACACCGGGGAGCTGTTTTTT.

The genes are TRBV4-1 and TRBJ2-7; possible D gene TRBD1, 7 bases. Deletions cut 1 base from V and 6 bases from J, with 13 bases between. Germline CDR1 reads MGHRA; CDR2 reads YSYEKL. The length of the CDR3 is 14 residues. In DNA form, the CDR3 reads TGCGCCAGCAGCCAAGGCCACAGGGGAGGCGAGCAGTACTTC. Residues: CASSQGHRGGEQYF.

The genes are TRBV6-1 and TRBJ2-6; possibly TRBD1 or TRBD2 for D (5 bases each). Germline V gene data show CDR1 as MNHNS and CDR2 as SASEGT. The ends were cut back, 8 bases at V and 0 bases at J, with 11 bases in the middle. This CDR3 is built from 15 residues. The CDR3 sequence: CASGGTSSGANVLTF. Written as DNA, the CDR3 is TGTGCCAGCGGGGGAACTAGCTCTGGGGCCAACGTCCTGACTTTC.